Below are 30 T cell receptor beta chains sequenced from a single sample in a study of identifying expanded T cells in peripheral blood (dated by TCRdb to the late 2010s). The library was obtained by the immunoSEQ multiplex PCR assay. The immuneACCESS repertoire file appears here via TCRdb, limited to in-frame rearrangements. These files lack a portion of the clones; in checked studies, under half of the deficit traces to unresolved V genes, and the cause of the others is not known. This sample comprises 75,000 to 95,000 clones, around 91% of them detected only once. The top ten clones comprise about 3% of the sample. Material: blood. The receptor source for this set is a person aged 18 to 70 in good health.

The rearrangement uses TRBV5-4 and TRBJ1-1; the match to TRBD1 covers 8 bases. The length of the CDR3 is 14 residues. V lost 3 bases to trimming and J lost 4 bases; unmatched junction nucleotides: 5. Germline CDR1 and CDR2: SGHNT and YYREEE (reference sequence). CDR3 sequence reads: CASSSNRGTTEAFF. In DNA, the CDR3 is TGTGCCAGCAGCTCGAACAGGGGGACCACTGAAGCTTTCTTT.

The chain has TRBV6-5 and TRBJ1-5, with no clear D. V gave up 0 bases and J gave up 0 bases, with 6 bases separating them. CDR3 length: 15 amino acids. The V gene's germline CDR1 is MNHEY and CDR2 SVGAGI. CDR3 coding DNA: TGTGCCAGCAGTTACTCGTCCGCTAGCAATCAGCCCCAGCATTTT. As protein: CASSYSSASNQPQHF.

CDR3 in DNA: TGTGCCAGCAGTGACCCGCAGCCTGTCACTAATGAAAAACTGTTTTTT. Its translation: CASSDPQPVTNEKLFF. The genes are TRBV2 and TRBJ1-4, with D unclear. Germline loops: CDR1 SNHLY, CDR2 FYNNEI. The CDR3 is 16 amino acids. V dropped 3 bases and J dropped 2 bases, with 13 bases sitting between them.

In this sample, this clone turned up a few times. The chain employs TRBV27 and TRBJ2-1; 12 bases match TRBD2. The germline V gene has CDR1 MNHEY and CDR2 SMNVEV (reference sequence). Trimming took 5 bases from V and 1 from J; bases not matched to a gene: 3. This CDR3 is 16 amino acids long. CDR3: CASSGGTSGSYNEQFF. The CDR3 coding sequence is TGTGCCAGCAGTGGGGGGACTAGCGGGTCCTACAATGAGCAGTTCTTC.

V is TRBV15 and J is TRBJ2-2; D is possibly TRBD2 (6 bases). There are 13 residues in the CDR3. V dropped 8 bases and J dropped 3 bases, with 10 bases sitting between them. The germline CDR1 and CDR2 sequences are LNHNV and YYDKDF (reference sequence). CDR3 nucleotides: TGTGCCACCCGGGGGACGGACACCGGGGAGCTGTTTTTT. Its translation: CATRGTDTGELFF.

The chain uses TRBV7-6 and TRBJ2-7; possibly TRBD1 for D (6 bases). This CDR3 has 13 residues. Per the germline V gene, CDR1 is SGHVS and CDR2 is FNYEAQ. Trimming left V 9 bases short and J 0 bases short, with 12 bases between. The CDR3 sequence: CARSPGHSYEQYF. The CDR3 region has the DNA TGTGCCAGGAGTCCGGGACACTCCTACGAGCAGTACTTC.

This clone was counted between two and nine times. The V gene is TRBV30, the J gene TRBJ1-1, with unresolved D. Trimming pared 6 bases from V and 1 base from J, leaving 6 bases between. CDR3 length equals 11 residues. Per the germline V gene, CDR1 is GTSNPN and CDR2 is SVGIG (reference sequence). CDR3 sequence: CACERNTEAFF. DNA of the CDR3: TGTGCCTGCGAGCGGAACACTGAAGCTTTCTTT. Looking up the rest from reference TRBV30 and TRBJ1-1 gives the full variable domain: SQTIHQWPATLVQPVGSPLSLECTVEGTSNPNLYWYRQAAGRGLQLLFYSVGIGQISSEVPQNLSASRPQDRQFILSSKKLLLSDSGFYLCACERNTEAFFGQGTRLTVV.

This rearrangement joins TRBV5-6 to TRBJ2-1; 9 bases line up with TRBD2. V trimming: 6 bases; J trimming: 4 bases; junction bases outside the gene matches: 8. CDR3 length equals 15 residues. Germline CDR1 and CDR2: SGHDT and YYEEEE. This CDR3 is CASTLIAGAYNEQFF. DNA for the CDR3: TGTGCCAGCACCTTAATAGCGGGGGCTTACAATGAGCAGTTCTTC.

This clone was observed a few times. The rearrangement uses TRBV18 and TRBJ1-5; D ambiguous. V dropped 6 bases and J dropped 0 bases, with 15 bases sitting between them. Germline V CDR1 and CDR2: KGHSH, LQKENI. The CDR3 runs to 16 residues. The CDR3: CASSTSGSLSNQPQHF. The CDR3, as DNA: TGTGCCAGCTCCACCTCGGGCAGCCTTAGCAATCAGCCCCAGCATTTT. The complete variable domain, with remaining parts taken from reference TRBV18 and TRBJ1-5, reads NAGVMQNPRHLVRRRGQEARLRCSPMKGHSHVYWYRQLPEEGLKFMVYLQKENIIDESGMPKERFSAEFPKEGPSILRIQQVVRGDSAAYFCASSTSGSLSNQPQHFGDGTRLSIL.

This clone was detected once. The rearrangement links TRBV5-1 to TRBJ2-3; 11 nucleotides match TRBD2. Germline V gene data show CDR1 as SGHRS and CDR2 as YFSETQ. The CDR3 has 15 residues. J was trimmed by 5 bases and V by 2 bases; bases with no gene match: 4. CDR3 coding DNA: TGCGCCAGCAGCTTTAGCGGGAGGGATGGAGATACGCAGTATTTT. This sequence encodes CASSFSGRDGDTQYF.

V and J are TRBV27 and TRBJ2-5; 13 bases are a match to TRBD2. Germline loops: CDR1 MNHEY, CDR2 SMNVEV (reference sequence). The CDR3 length is 18 residues. The J segment lost 5 bases and the V segment lost 3 bases, leaving 12 bases of the junction unmatched. The CDR3 protein is CASSFRYPGTSGKETQYF. The CDR3 DNA is TGTGCCAGCAGTTTCCGATACCCCGGGACTAGCGGGAAGGAGACCCAGTACTTC.

This clone was observed a single time. The rearrangement joins TRBV9 to TRBJ2-5; 9 bases are a match to TRBD1. The J call may not be correct, given that the DNA end is closer to TRBJ2-7. Germline CDR1 SGDLS, CDR2 YYNGEE. The CDR3 runs to 14 residues. CDR3 region: CASSADRGNNEQYF. CDR3 DNA: TGTGCCAGCAGCGCGGACAGGGGTAATAACGAGCAGTACTTC.

V gene TRBV28 combines with J gene TRBJ2-1; D is possibly TRBD2 (5 bases). Trimming took 7 bases from V and 6 from J, leaving 19 bases between them. Germline loops: CDR1 MDHEN, CDR2 SYDVKM. The CDR3 length is 15 residues. CDR3 in amino acids: CASTLRRQSGNEQFF. CDR3 nucleotides: TGTGCCAGCACCCTTCGGCGGCAGAGCGGCAATGAGCAGTTCTTC. Supplemented by reference TRBV28 and TRBJ2-1, the full variable domain reads DVKVTQSSRYLVKRTGEKVFLECVQDMDHENMFWYRQDPGLGLRLIYFSYDVKMKEKGDIPEGYSVSREKKERFSLILESASTNQTSMYLCASTLRRQSGNEQFFGPGTRLTVL.

On this clone itself: An end of the junction does not agree with germline; a read error may underlie this. The gene calls are TRBV14 and TRBJ1-1, with D unresolved. Germline CDR1 reads SGHDN; CDR2 reads FVKESK. CDR3 length equals 14 residues. CDR3 protein: CANSLEGSYTEAFF. In DNA, the CDR3 is TGTGCCAACAGCCTAGAGGGTTCTTACACTGAAGCTTTCTTT.

The rearrangement joins TRBV10-3 to TRBJ2-1, with 11 bases fitting TRBD2. V gave up 11 bases and J gave up 1 base; unmatched junction bases: 4. The CDR3 is 14 residues long. Germline values: CDR1 ENHRY, CDR2 SYGVKD. CDR3 sequence reads: CAVSGRGSYNEQFF. The CDR3 DNA reads TGTGCCGTTAGCGGGAGGGGTTCCTACAATGAGCAGTTCTTC.

About this clone: At the DNA level, this CDR3 is encoded by other sequences in the same sample as well. The rearrangement links TRBV7-8 to TRBJ2-7, with 9 nucleotides matching TRBD2. V trimming: 6 bases; J trimming: 0 bases; junction bases outside the gene matches: 12. CDR1 is SGHVS and CDR2 is FQNEAQ in the germline V gene. This CDR3 is 17 amino acids long. Here the CDR3 DNA reads TGTGCCAGCAGTTCTTCCCGGACTAGCGTGCACTCCTACGAGCAGTACTTC. Encoded protein: CASSSSRTSVHSYEQYF. The entire variable domain, with the rest obtained from reference TRBV7-8 and TRBJ2-7, is as follows: GAGVSQSPRYKVAKRGQDVALRCDPISGHVSLFWYQQALGQGPEFLTYFQNEAQLDKSGLPSDRFFAERPEGSVSTLKIQRTQQEDSAVYLCASSSSRTSVHSYEQYFGPGTRLTVT.

This sequence joins TRBV5-1 and TRBJ2-3; unclear D gene. Germline-derived CDR1 and CDR2 are SGHRS and YFSETQ. V lost 2 bases and J 2 bases, leaving 12 bases between the germline ends. The CDR3 is 15 residues long. The CDR3 DNA sequence: TGCGCCAGCAGCTTATTCTACCCTGACACAGATACGCAGTATTTT. Protein sequence: CASSLFYPDTDTQYF.

The gene calls are TRBV4-3 and TRBJ2-7, with D unclear. This CDR3 has 15 amino acids. From germline, CDR1 is LGHNA and CDR2 YSLEER. V lost 1 base to trimming and J lost 3 bases, with 13 bases between them. The CDR3 region is CASSQGYRIYYEQYF. Written as DNA, the CDR3 is TGCGCCAGCAGCCAAGGCTATCGGATTTACTACGAGCAGTACTTC.

The chain uses TRBV7-6 and TRBJ2-3, with D unresolved. V was clipped by 5 bases and J by 10 bases, with 16 bases between them. Germline CDR1 SGHVS, CDR2 FNYEAQ. CDR3 length: 13 amino acids. DNA for the CDR3: TGTGCCAGCAGCCCCGTGGCCGTCGGGTCGCAGTATTTT. This gives the protein CASSPVAVGSQYF.

Worth noting for this clone: This sample includes further DNA sequences coding for the same CDR3. The CDR3: CSARGAYEQYF. The CDR3 bases are TGCAGTGCCCGTGGGGCTTACGAGCAGTACTTC. The rearrangement uses TRBV20-1 and TRBJ2-7; TRBD1 is a possible D gene (5 bases). Trimming removed 6 bases at V and 4 bases at J, with 10 bases between. Germline values: CDR1 DFQATT, CDR2 SNEGSKA (reference sequence). CDR3 length: 11 residues.

CDR3 residues: CAWSPGGETQYF. CDR3 in DNA: TGTGCCTGGAGTCCAGGAGGAGAGACCCAGTACTTC. The rearrangement uses TRBV30 and TRBJ2-5; D perhaps matches TRBD2 (5 bases). The length of the CDR3 is 12 residues. Germline CDR1 and CDR2: GTSNPN and SVGIG (reference sequence). The V end was cut by 2 bases, the J end by 4 bases, with 8 bases between.

This clone occurred once. The chain uses TRBV27 and TRBJ2-3; unclear D gene. The V and J ends lost 6 bases and 2 bases respectively, with 18 bases between them. There are 16 residues in the CDR3. CDR1 is MNHEY, CDR2 SMNVEV, per germline (reference sequence). The CDR3 sequence is CASSSPGQSLTDTQYF. The CDR3, as DNA: TGTGCCAGCAGCTCCCCGGGCCAAAGTCTCACAGATACGCAGTATTTT.

This rearrangement joins TRBV9 to TRBJ1-1; D uncertain. The germline V gene has CDR1 SGDLS and CDR2 YYNGEE. V was clipped by 0 bases and J by 0 bases, with 9 bases between them. This CDR3 comprises 15 residues. Here the CDR3 reads CASSVDGALNTEAFF. Written as DNA, the CDR3 is TGTGCCAGCAGCGTAGACGGAGCCCTGAACACTGAAGCTTTCTTT.

The CDR3 here is CSVGWGAGNQPQHF. The DNA for the CDR3 is TGCAGCGTTGGTTGGGGGGCGGGCAATCAGCCCCAGCATTTT. The chain employs TRBV29-1 and TRBJ1-5, with D possibly matching TRBD1 (6 bases). This CDR3 has 14 amino acids. Germline values: CDR1 SQVTM, CDR2 ANQGSEA. V dropped 4 bases and J dropped 2 bases, with 12 bases sitting between them.

The rearrangement joins TRBV18 to TRBJ1-3, with D perhaps TRBD1 (5 bases). This CDR3 is built from 16 residues. The ends were cut back, 3 bases at V and 3 bases at J, with 15 bases in the middle. Germline values: CDR1 KGHSH, CDR2 LQKENI. The CDR3 reads CASSPNGRGSGNTIYF. The CDR3 DNA reads TGTGCCAGCTCACCGAACGGTCGGGGCAGTGGAAACACCATATATTTT.

This CDR3 is CASSRSGGADYIYSNQPQHF. CDR3 nucleotide sequence: TGTGCCAGTAGCAGATCAGGGGGCGCGGATTACATCTATAGCAATCAGCCCCAGCATTTT. This rearrangement joins TRBV19 to TRBJ1-5; 8 bases align to TRBD1. Germline CDR1 is LNHDA and CDR2 is SQIVND (reference sequence). Losses at the gene ends were 6 bases for V and 0 bases for J; bases not matched to a gene: 19. The CDR3 is 20 residues long.

The V call is TRBV18, the J call TRBJ2-1; perhaps D is TRBD1 or TRBD2 (6 bases each). Germline V CDR1 and CDR2: KGHSH, LQKENI. This CDR3 has 15 residues. Trimming took 4 bases from V and 4 from J, leaving 14 bases between them. CDR3 sequence: CASSLGGTIYNEQFF. As DNA, the CDR3 is TGTGCCAGCTCACTAGGGGGGACAATATACAATGAGCAGTTCTTC. The full variable domain, with the rest looked up from reference TRBV18 and TRBJ2-1, is NAGVMQNPRHLVRRRGQEARLRCSPMKGHSHVYWYRQLPEEGLKFMVYLQKENIIDESGMPKERFSAEFPKEGPSILRIQQVVRGDSAAYFCASSLGGTIYNEQFFGPGTRLTVL.

As concerns this clone: One end of the junction is discordant with germline, which a read error may explain. V and J are TRBV7-2 and TRBJ2-3; TRBD2 matches 9 bases. The CDR3 contains 16 residues. Germline V gene lookup returns CDR1 SGHTA and CDR2 FQGNSA. The CDR3 region has the DNA TGTGCCAGCAGCTTAGCCCCGCGGGGGGGCACTGATACGCAGTATTTT. Translation: CASSLAPRGGTDTQYF.

J is TRBJ1-4 and V is TRBV19, with TRBD1 matching 12 bases. This CDR3 has 16 residues. V lost 5 bases, J lost 5 bases, and 6 bases stayed unmatched. The germline gives CDR1 LNHDA, CDR2 SQIVND (reference sequence). The CDR3 protein is CASSASGTGGNEKLFF. The CDR3 coding sequence is TGTGCCAGTAGTGCGTCCGGGACAGGGGGCAATGAAAAACTGTTTTTT.

The chain's CDR3 is CASSQDQGNTGELFF. DNA for the CDR3: TGCGCCAGCAGCCAAGATCAGGGCAACACCGGGGAGCTGTTTTTT. V usage is TRBV4-3 and J usage is TRBJ2-2; tentatively, D is TRBD1 (5 bases). V was cut by 0 bases and J by 2 bases, with 7 bases left in between. CDR3 size: 15 residues. From germline, CDR1 is LGHNA and CDR2 YSLEER.